This entry describes one TCR beta chain. Antigen: not known. Isolated RNA was reverse transcribed into cDNA used as the sequencing template. Some clones are missing from TCRdb's copy, which holds only in-frame ones; the method was immunoSEQ multiplex PCR. The sample includes about 150,000 clones, 75% to 90% seen only once; the top ten take over 13%. This specimen comes from a study of CD8+ T cells in alopecia areata. General observations from the study: Lesional scalp, especially alopecia totalis/universalis, showed higher clonality than normal scalp.

The CDR3 sequence is 13 residues long. The V end was cut by 2 bases, the J end by 4 bases, with 8 bases between. CDR1 is GTSNPN, CDR2 SVGIG, per germline (reference sequence). Source: CD8+ T cells sorted from blood, taken at week 0. The gene calls are TRBV30 and TRBJ1-4; no reliable D call. This sequence was found in a human donor with alopecia areata. This CDR3 reads CAWSWQNNEKLFF. The CDR3 region has the DNA TGTGCCTGGAGTTGGCAGAATAATGAAAAACTGTTTTTT.